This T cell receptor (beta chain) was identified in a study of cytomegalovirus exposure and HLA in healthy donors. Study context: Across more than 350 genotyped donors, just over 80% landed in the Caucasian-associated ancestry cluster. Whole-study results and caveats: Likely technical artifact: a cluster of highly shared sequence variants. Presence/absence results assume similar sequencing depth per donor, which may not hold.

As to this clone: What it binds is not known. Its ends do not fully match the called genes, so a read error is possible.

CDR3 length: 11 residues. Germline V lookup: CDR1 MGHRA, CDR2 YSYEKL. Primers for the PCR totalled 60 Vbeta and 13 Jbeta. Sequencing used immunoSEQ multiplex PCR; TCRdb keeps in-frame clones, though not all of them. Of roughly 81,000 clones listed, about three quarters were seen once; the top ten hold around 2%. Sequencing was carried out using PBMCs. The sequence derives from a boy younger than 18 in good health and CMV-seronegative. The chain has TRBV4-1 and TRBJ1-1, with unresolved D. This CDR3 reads CASSQYTEAFF. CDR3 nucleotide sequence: TGCGCCAGCAGCCAATACACGGAAGCTTTCTTT.